The 6 T cell receptor beta chains in this list originate from one sample, sequenced in a study of blood T cell repertoires in COVID-19. Produced via immunoSEQ multiplex PCR; TCRdb's table is partial and in-frame only. This table holds 200,000 to 250,000 clones, 92% found once. What was sequenced was peripheral blood. The receptor source for this set is a young man with acute or convalescent COVID-19.

The chain has TRBV28 and TRBJ1-5; unclear D gene. CDR1 MDHEN and CDR2 SYDVKM come from the germline V gene. The CDR3 loop spans 12 amino acids. Deletions cut 6 bases from V and 7 bases from J, with 10 bases between. The CDR3 DNA sequence: TGTGCCAGCAGCCCCGCGAGGCAGCCCCAGCATTTT. This sequence encodes CASSPARQPQHF.

This clone has only one observation. The chain links TRBV19 to TRBJ1-2, with TRBD1 identical over 9 bases. The CDR3 loop spans 15 amino acids. The trim removed 6 bases at V and 4 bases at J, leaving 9 bases unmatched. The germline V gene has CDR1 LNHDA and CDR2 SQIVND (reference sequence). As DNA, the CDR3 is TGTGCCAGTAGCACCGGGACAGGGTCTTTCTATGGCTACACCTTC. It codes for CASSTGTGSFYGYTF.

V and J are TRBV28 and TRBJ2-5; no firm D call. The CDR3 has 10 amino acids. Between the trimmed V and J ends, which lost 8 bases and 5 bases, there was a span of 6 bases. Germline V gives CDR1 MDHEN, CDR2 SYDVKM. The CDR3 DNA follows: TGTGCCAGCCAAGCGGAGACCCAGTACTTC. Translated, it gives CASQAETQYF.

The CDR3 spells CASSSLQGVRSGNTIYF. For the CDR3, the DNA is TGTGCCAGCAGCTCGCTGCAGGGGGTTAGATCTGGAAACACCATATATTTT. The chain employs TRBV7-2 and TRBJ1-3; 7 bases are shared with TRBD1. The CDR3 is 17 amino acids. Germline V gene data show CDR1 as SGHTA and CDR2 as FQGNSA. The V and J ends lost 4 bases and 1 base, in that order; junction bases with no gene match: 10. The full variable domain, rest sourced from reference TRBV7-2 and TRBJ1-3, is GAGVSQSPSNKVTEKGKDVELRCDPISGHTALYWYRQSLGQGLEFLIYFQGNSAPDKSGLPSDRFSAERTGGSVSTLTIQRTQQEDSAVYLCASSSLQGVRSGNTIYFGEGSWLTVV.

This chain links TRBV28 with TRBJ2-7, with 7 bases identical to TRBD1. CDR3 length: 12 residues. Per germline, CDR1 MDHEN and CDR2 SYDVKM. V lost 5 bases and J lost 7; bases outside the gene matches: 5. The CDR3 sequence is CASSDRAKEQYF. The CDR3, as DNA: TGTGCCAGCAGTGACAGGGCTAAGGAGCAGTACTTC.

The chain couples TRBV11-2 to TRBJ2-5, with D possibly being TRBD2 (5 bases). V was trimmed by 0 bases and J by 5 bases, leaving 7 bases between them. Germline V gene sequence: CDR1 SGHAT, CDR2 FQNNGV. The CDR3 loop spans 13 amino acids. Here the CDR3 DNA reads TGTGCCAGCAGCTTAGATCGGAGGGAGACCCAGTACTTC. It yields the protein CASSLDRRETQYF.